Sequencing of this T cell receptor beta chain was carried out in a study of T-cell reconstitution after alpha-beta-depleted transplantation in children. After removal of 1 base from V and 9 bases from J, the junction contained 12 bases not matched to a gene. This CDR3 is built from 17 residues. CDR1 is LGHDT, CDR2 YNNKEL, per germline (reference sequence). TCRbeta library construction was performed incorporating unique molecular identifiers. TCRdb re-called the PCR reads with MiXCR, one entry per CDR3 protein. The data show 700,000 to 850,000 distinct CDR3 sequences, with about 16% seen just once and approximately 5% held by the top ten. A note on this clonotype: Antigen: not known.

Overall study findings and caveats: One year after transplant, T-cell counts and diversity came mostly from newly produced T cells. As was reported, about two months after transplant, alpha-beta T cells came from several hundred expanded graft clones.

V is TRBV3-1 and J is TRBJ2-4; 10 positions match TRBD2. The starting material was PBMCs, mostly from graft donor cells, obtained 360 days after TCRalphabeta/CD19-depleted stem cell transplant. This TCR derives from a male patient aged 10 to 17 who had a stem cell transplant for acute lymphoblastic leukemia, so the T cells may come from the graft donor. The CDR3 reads CASSQVRSGRAFGIQYF. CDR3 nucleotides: TGTGCCAGCAGCCAAGTAAGAAGCGGGAGGGCCTTCGGCATTCAGTACTTC.